These T cell receptor beta chains were read from a single sample in a study of regulatory T cells in long-lasting Graves disease. TCRdb reanalysed the multiplex PCR reads using MiXCR and keeps one entry per CDR3 protein. The data show about 520,000 distinct CDR3 sequences, around 12% seen once. These records were also assigned to another study, of T cells in Graves' hyperthyroidism and ophthalmopathy.

The sample consisted of peripheral blood mononuclear cells (PBMCs), taken at new diagnosis, from a patient treated with antithyroid drugs. These receptors all come from a woman in her 30s with Graves disease. Both conserved end residues are part of each CDR3. The D gene is left open where the match is weak. Clone size is stated in some rows and not others, as once, few, many or a class when expanded.

CDR3aa: CASSYSSRTGGDQPQHF
CDR3nt: TGTGCCAGCAGTTACTCGAGCCGGACAGGGGGGGATCAGCCCCAGCATTTT
d_gene: TRBD1
v_gene: TRBV6-2/TRBV6-3
abundance: many
j_gene: TRBJ1-5

CDR3aa: CASSVAGGSDTQYF
CDR3nt: TGTGCCAGCAGCGTAGCTGGCGGGAGTGATACGCAGTATTTT
d_gene: TRBD2
v_gene: TRBV9
abundance: -
j_gene: TRBJ2-3

CDR3aa: CAWSVASGAYEKLFF
CDR3nt: TGTGCCTGGAGTGTAGCTTCAGGGGCATACGAAAAACTGTTTTTT
d_gene: -
v_gene: TRBV30
abundance: -
j_gene: TRBJ1-4

CDR3aa: CASSRGGGWNNEQFF
CDR3nt: TGTGCCAGCAGTAGAGGGGGGGGCTGGAACAATGAGCAGTTCTTC
d_gene: -
v_gene: TRBV11-3
abundance: many
j_gene: TRBJ2-1

CDR3aa: CASRLDRDDTGELFF
CDR3nt: TGTGCCAGCAGGCTTGACAGGGACGACACCGGGGAGCTGTTTTTT
d_gene: TRBD1
v_gene: TRBV12-3/TRBV12-4
abundance: few
j_gene: TRBJ2-2

CDR3aa: CASSYSWSGGSGYTF
CDR3nt: TGTGCCAGCAGTTACAGTTGGTCAGGGGGTAGTGGCTACACCTTC
d_gene: TRBD1
v_gene: TRBV6-5
abundance: few
j_gene: TRBJ1-2

CDR3aa: CASSEEGGGAYNEQFF
CDR3nt: TGTGCCAGCAGTGAAGAGGGCGGGGGGGCCTACAATGAGCAGTTCTTC
d_gene: TRBD2
v_gene: TRBV6-1
abundance: few
j_gene: TRBJ2-1

CDR3aa: CSARHPNTEAFF
CDR3nt: TGCAGTGCACGACACCCGAACACTGAAGCTTTCTTT
d_gene: -
v_gene: TRBV20-1
abundance: many
j_gene: TRBJ1-1

CDR3aa: CASSLGRQGNQPQHF
CDR3nt: TGTGCCAGCAGTTTGGGGCGACAGGGCAATCAGCCCCAGCATTTT
d_gene: -
v_gene: TRBV12-3/TRBV12-4
abundance: -
j_gene: TRBJ1-5

CDR3aa: CASSSDRDDTGELFF
CDR3nt: TGTGCCAGCAGTTCTGACAGGGATGACACCGGGGAGCTGTTTTTT
d_gene: TRBD1
v_gene: TRBV28
abundance: many
j_gene: TRBJ2-2

CDR3aa: CASSKTGVLSSYEQYF
CDR3nt: TGCGCCAGCAGCAAAACAGGGGTGCTTAGCTCCTACGAGCAGTACTTC
d_gene: TRBD1
v_gene: TRBV5-1
abundance: many
j_gene: TRBJ2-7

CDR3aa: CASSEGQGFRNQPQHF
CDR3nt: TGTGCCAGCAGTGAAGGACAGGGGTTTCGCAATCAGCCCCAGCATTTT
d_gene: TRBD1
v_gene: TRBV2
abundance: many
j_gene: TRBJ1-5

CDR3aa: CSARDGGYGYTF
CDR3nt: TGCAGTGCTAGAGATGGGGGATATGGCTACACCTTC
d_gene: -
v_gene: TRBV20-1
abundance: few
j_gene: TRBJ1-2

CDR3aa: CASNLDAGNTIYF
CDR3nt: TGTGCCAGCAACCTAGATGCTGGAAACACCATATATTTT
d_gene: -
v_gene: TRBV2
abundance: many
j_gene: TRBJ1-3

CDR3aa: CASSLTSEGSGYTF
CDR3nt: TGTGCCAGCAGTCTTACATCAGAGGGGTCTGGCTACACCTTC
d_gene: -
v_gene: TRBV27
abundance: many
j_gene: TRBJ1-2

CDR3aa: CASSSLSLHEQYF
CDR3nt: TGTGCCAGCAGTTCGTTAAGTCTTCACGAGCAGTACTTC
d_gene: -
v_gene: TRBV6-5
abundance: -
j_gene: TRBJ2-7

CDR3aa: CASSLDSRVNTEAFF
CDR3nt: TGTGCCAGCAGCTTAGATTCTAGGGTGAACACTGAAGCTTTCTTT
d_gene: -
v_gene: TRBV7-2
abundance: -
j_gene: TRBJ1-1

CDR3aa: CASSQGLAGGEQYF
CDR3nt: TGTGCCAGCAGCCAAGGACTAGCGGGAGGCGAGCAGTACTTC
d_gene: TRBD2
v_gene: TRBV3-1
abundance: many
j_gene: TRBJ2-7

CDR3aa: CASSVAWLAAYNEQFF
CDR3nt: TGTGCCAGCAGCGTAGCTTGGCTAGCCGCCTACAATGAGCAGTTCTTC
d_gene: -
v_gene: TRBV9
abundance: -
j_gene: TRBJ2-1

CDR3aa: CASSTSGRVGTDTQYF
CDR3nt: TGTGCCAGTAGTACCAGCGGGAGGGTGGGCACAGATACGCAGTATTTT
d_gene: TRBD2
v_gene: TRBV19
abundance: -
j_gene: TRBJ2-3

CDR3aa: CASSVGQALVGEKLFF
CDR3nt: TGTGCCAGCAGCGTAGGGCAGGCGTTGGTTGGCGAAAAACTGTTTTTT
d_gene: -
v_gene: TRBV9
abundance: many
j_gene: TRBJ1-4

CDR3aa: CAWSISYNEQFF
CDR3nt: TGTGCCTGGAGTATATCCTACAATGAGCAGTTCTTC
d_gene: -
v_gene: TRBV30
abundance: many
j_gene: TRBJ2-1

CDR3aa: CASRLGMAGGEFF
CDR3nt: TGTGCCAGCAGACTGGGGATGGCGGGAGGGGAATTCTTC
d_gene: TRBD2
v_gene: TRBV7-2
abundance: many
j_gene: TRBJ2-1

CDR3aa: CASSSTTTGTKNEQFF
CDR3nt: TGTGCCAGCAGTTCTACGACCACCGGGACAAAAAATGAGCAGTTCTTC
d_gene: -
v_gene: TRBV2
abundance: many
j_gene: TRBJ2-1

CDR3aa: CASSFPTSGSEGTDTQYF
CDR3nt: TGTGCCAGCAGTTTCCCAACTAGCGGGAGTGAGGGAACAGATACGCAGTATTTT
d_gene: TRBD2
v_gene: TRBV28
abundance: many
j_gene: TRBJ2-3

CDR3aa: CSAVKRDSYEQYF
CDR3nt: TGCAGTGCCGTAAAGCGGGACTCCTACGAGCAGTACTTC
d_gene: TRBD2
v_gene: TRBV20-1
abundance: -
j_gene: TRBJ2-7

CDR3aa: CASSPLGAGREETQYF
CDR3nt: TGTGCCAGCAGCCCCCTCGGGGCAGGGCGTGAAGAGACCCAGTACTTC
d_gene: -
v_gene: TRBV7-3
abundance: many
j_gene: TRBJ2-5

CDR3aa: CAWSADRGPTQHF
CDR3nt: TGTGCCTGGAGTGCTGACAGGGGCCCGACCCAGCATTTT
d_gene: TRBD1
v_gene: TRBV30
abundance: many
j_gene: TRBJ1-5

CDR3aa: CASSAIGSVTGGIEAFF
CDR3nt: TGTGCCAGCAGCGCGATAGGTTCGGTGACAGGGGGTATTGAAGCTTTCTTT
d_gene: TRBD1
v_gene: TRBV9
abundance: many
j_gene: TRBJ1-1

CDR3aa: CASRRDTNYGYTF
CDR3nt: TGTGCCAGCAGACGCGACACGAACTATGGCTACACCTTC
d_gene: -
v_gene: TRBV28
abundance: few
j_gene: TRBJ1-2

CDR3aa: CASSPRTSSTDTQYF
CDR3nt: TGTGCCAGCAGCCCCCGGACTTCTAGCACAGATACGCAGTATTTT
d_gene: -
v_gene: TRBV7-2
abundance: many
j_gene: TRBJ2-3

CDR3aa: CASSHTGGGLTDTQYF
CDR3nt: TGTGCCAGCAGCCATACGGGCGGGGGCCTCACAGATACGCAGTATTTT
d_gene: -
v_gene: TRBV14
abundance: many
j_gene: TRBJ2-3

CDR3aa: CSATPGARRGPFAKNIQYF
CDR3nt: TGCAGTGCTACCCCGGGGGCTAGACGGGGGCCTTTTGCCAAAAACATTCAGTACTTC
d_gene: -
v_gene: TRBV20-1
abundance: -
j_gene: TRBJ2-4

CDR3aa: CASSTFAGVNTGELFF
CDR3nt: TGTGCCAGCAGTACATTCGCGGGAGTTAACACCGGGGAGCTGTTTTTT
d_gene: TRBD2
v_gene: TRBV11-1
abundance: many
j_gene: TRBJ2-2

CDR3aa: CASSLAGLGSGNPWEQYF
CDR3nt: TGTGCCAGCAGCTTAGCAGGATTGGGTAGCGGGAACCCCTGGGAGCAGTACTTC
d_gene: TRBD2
v_gene: TRBV11-3
abundance: -
j_gene: TRBJ2-7

CDR3aa: CASSYSNRISGNTIYF
CDR3nt: TGTGCCAGCAGTTACTCGAACCGGATCTCTGGAAACACCATATATTTT
d_gene: -
v_gene: TRBV6-5
abundance: -
j_gene: TRBJ1-3

CDR3aa: CASQGQPVGYGYTF
CDR3nt: TGTGCCAGCCAAGGACAGCCGGTGGGCTATGGCTACACCTTC
d_gene: -
v_gene: TRBV2
abundance: many
j_gene: TRBJ1-2

CDR3aa: CASSLEWDTSNQPQHF
CDR3nt: TGTGCCAGCAGTTTAGAGTGGGACACCAGCAATCAGCCCCAGCATTTT
d_gene: -
v_gene: TRBV12-3/TRBV12-4
abundance: many
j_gene: TRBJ1-5

CDR3aa: CATSEATSGRNEQFF
CDR3nt: TGTGCCACCAGTGAAGCCACTAGCGGGAGGAATGAGCAGTTCTTC
d_gene: TRBD2
v_gene: TRBV24-1
abundance: few
j_gene: TRBJ2-1

CDR3aa: CASSPAISYNEQFF
CDR3nt: TGTGCCAGCTCACCGGCAATCTCCTACAATGAGCAGTTCTTC
d_gene: -
v_gene: TRBV18
abundance: many
j_gene: TRBJ2-1